This T cell receptor beta chain came from a study of blood T cell repertoires in COVID-19. V lost 0 bases, J lost 8 bases, and 9 bases stayed unmatched. The germline V gene has CDR1 GTSNPN and CDR2 SVGIG (reference sequence). There are 14 residues in the CDR3. Each participant's cohort was designated according to participant-reported clinical history. Sequencing used immunoSEQ multiplex PCR; TCRdb keeps in-frame clones, though not all of them. Of around 210,000 clones in the sample, about 90% are singletons; the top ten hold 6.5% to 9.5%. The clonotype comes from a woman in her late teens or twenties who had recovered from COVID-19. The sample consisted of PBMCs or T cells enriched from blood (not recorded which). The chain employs TRBV30 and TRBJ1-2, with 7 nucleotides matching TRBD1. Written as DNA, the CDR3 is TGTGCCTGGAGTGTTGACAGGGAGATTTCGGGCTACACCTTC. Amino acid sequence: CAWSVDREISGYTF.